Listed here are 32 T cell receptor beta chains from one sample, sequenced in a study of cytomegalovirus exposure and HLA in healthy donors. PCR involved 60 Vbeta and 13 Jbeta primers. Repertoires were generated with immunoSEQ multiplex PCR, while TCRdb's copy carries only in-frame clones and drops some. The sample records 150,000 or so clones, about 8.9% being singletons. Sequencing input: PBMCs. These receptors all come from a middle-aged man in good health and CMV-seronegative.

This chain links TRBV7-8 with TRBJ1-1, with 8 bases identical to TRBD1. Trimming cost V 5 bases and J 1 base; bases outside gene matches: 3. CDR1 is SGHVS, CDR2 FQNEAQ, per germline. The CDR3 is 14 residues long. Here the CDR3 reads CASSLQGANTEAFF. CDR3 DNA sequence: TGTGCCAGCAGCCTGCAGGGGGCGAACACTGAAGCTTTCTTT.

There are a few counts of this clone. The chain joins TRBV30 to TRBJ1-3; 7 positions agree with TRBD1. The CDR3 spans 15 residues. Trimming took 4 bases from V and 0 from J; bases not matched to a gene: 6. Germline-derived CDR1 and CDR2 are GTSNPN and SVGIG (reference sequence). CDR3 region: CAWTHRTGSGNTIYF. The CDR3 DNA reads as TGTGCCTGGACTCACCGGACAGGCTCTGGAAACACCATATATTTT.

A note on this clone: Other DNA sequences in this sample translate to the same CDR3. CDR3 region: CSARGGTEAFF. CDR3 DNA sequence: TGCAGTGCTAGGGGGGGGACAGAAGCTTTCTTT. The V gene is TRBV20-1, the J gene TRBJ1-1; possible D gene TRBD1, 6 bases. The germline gives CDR1 DFQATT, CDR2 SNEGSKA (reference sequence). The V end was cut by 3 bases, the J end by 8 bases, with 10 bases between. The CDR3 covers 11 residues.

This chain joins TRBV6-1 and TRBJ2-2; D perhaps matches TRBD1 (6 bases). Germline assignment: CDR1 MNHNS and CDR2 SASEGT. V was pared by 5 bases and J by 8 bases, with 12 bases between. The CDR3 is made up of 13 amino acids. This chain's CDR3 is CASSHRDYGELFF. The CDR3 DNA reads TGTGCCAGCAGTCACAGGGATTATGGGGAGCTGTTTTTT.

This chain joins TRBV5-6 and TRBJ2-7, with a tentative D call TRBD2 (5 bases). V lost 4 bases to trimming and J lost 4 bases, with 15 bases between them. This CDR3 has 14 amino acids. The germline V gene encodes CDR1 SGHDT and CDR2 YYEEEE. DNA for the CDR3: TGTGCCAGCAGCCCGCAATATAGCGTTTACGAGCAGTACTTC. This codes for CASSPQYSVYEQYF.

This chain links TRBV28 with TRBJ1-4, with TRBD1 identical over 10 bases. The germline V gene has CDR1 MDHEN and CDR2 SYDVKM. The CDR3 loop spans 15 amino acids. V trimming: 2 bases; J trimming: 5 bases; junction bases outside the gene matches: 2. The CDR3 region is CASSLGGQGNEKLFF. The CDR3 region has the DNA TGTGCCAGCAGTTTAGGGGGACAGGGGAATGAAAAACTGTTTTTT.

In its sample, this clone was seen many times. The chain combines TRBV15 with TRBJ2-1; 10 bases fit TRBD2. Per germline, CDR1 LNHNV and CDR2 YYDKDF (reference sequence). After removal of 5 bases from V and 7 bases from J, the junction contained 8 bases not matched to a gene. The CDR3 covers 15 residues. The CDR3 DNA is TGTGCCACCAGCTCCACAGCGGGAGGGAGGAATGAGCAGTTCTTC. Translated: CATSSTAGGRNEQFF.

The chain recombines TRBV5-8 with TRBJ2-7; TRBD2 is a possible D gene (5 bases). The CDR3 runs 15 residues. The germline V gene has CDR1 SGHTS and CDR2 YDEGEE. The V gene lost 0 bases and the J gene lost 0 bases, with 10 bases spanning the gap. The CDR3 DNA reads TGTGCCAGCAGCTTGGCCGCTGGGAGCTCCTACGAGCAGTACTTC. Translation gives CASSLAAGSSYEQYF.

The gene calls are TRBV4-1 and TRBJ2-1; 11 positions match TRBD2. J lost 5 bases, V lost 8 bases, and 8 bases had no gene match. The germline CDR1 and CDR2 sequences are MGHRA and YSYEKL. This CDR3 comprises 15 residues. The CDR3 DNA reads TGCGCCAGCGTTCGTTTAGCGGGAGGGAACAATGAGCAGTTCTTC. Translated: CASVRLAGGNNEQFF.

The rearrangement uses TRBV16 and TRBJ2-7; TRBD1 aligns across 7 bases. Germline assignment: CDR1 KGHSY and CDR2 FQNENV. Trimming at V came to 0 bases and at J to 7 bases, leaving 9 bases not matched to a gene. The CDR3 has 15 residues. The CDR3 region has the DNA TGTGCCAGCAGCCAATCGGGCCAGGGGGAAAGGGAGCAGTACTTC. Protein sequence: CASSQSGQGEREQYF. The full variable domain, with the rest looked up from reference TRBV16 and TRBJ2-7, is GEEVAQTPKHLVRGEGQKAKLYCAPIKGHSYVFWYQQVLKNEFKFLISFQNENVFDETGMPKERFSAKCLPNSPCSLEIQATKLEDSAVYFCASSQSGQGEREQYFGPGTRLTVT.

V gene TRBV30 combines with J gene TRBJ1-3; D is perhaps TRBD1 (5 bases). The V end lost 5 bases, the J end lost 1 base, and 9 bases lay between the germline ends. This CDR3 comprises 13 residues. In germline, CDR1 is GTSNPN, CDR2 SVGIG (reference sequence). The CDR3 DNA reads as TGTGCCTGGGCTAGGGGTTCTGGAAACACCATATATTTT. Protein product: CAWARGSGNTIYF. The variable domain in full, completed from reference TRBV30 and TRBJ1-3, reads SQTIHQWPATLVQPVGSPLSLECTVEGTSNPNLYWYRQAAGRGLQLLFYSVGIGQISSEVPQNLSASRPQDRQFILSSKKLLLSDSGFYLCAWARGSGNTIYFGEGSWLTVV.

The V call is TRBV2, the J call TRBJ1-3, with TRBD1 matching over 8 bases. V dropped 4 bases and J dropped 7; count of bases not matched to a gene: 12. This CDR3 has 16 residues. Germline CDR1 is SNHLY and CDR2 is FYNNEI. The CDR3 coding sequence is TGTGCCAGCAGTGCCGGGTTTAGACAGGGGCACAACACCATATATTTT. It translates to CASSAGFRQGHNTIYF.

The chain is built from TRBV20-1 and TRBJ2-1, with TRBD2 matching over 7 bases. The CDR3 covers 11 residues. In germline, CDR1 is DFQATT, CDR2 SNEGSKA (reference sequence). Trimming removed 5 bases from V and 5 bases from J; junction bases left unmatched: 0. The CDR3 DNA follows: TGCAGTGCTCTAGCGGACAATGAGCAGTTCTTC. It yields the protein CSALADNEQFF.

This chain connects TRBV14 to TRBJ2-1, with 9 positions matching TRBD1. CDR3 length: 12 amino acids. Unmatched junction bases numbered 8, after V lost 5 bases and J lost 15 bases. Germline CDR1 is SGHDN and CDR2 is FVKESK. The CDR3: CASSAGQGLRFF. DNA of the CDR3: TGTGCCAGCAGCGCCGGACAGGGGTTGCGGTTCTTC.

This clone was observed a handful of times. The chain joins TRBV30 to TRBJ1-4; maybe TRBD1 (6 bases). Germline loops: CDR1 GTSNPN, CDR2 SVGIG (reference sequence). V lost 7 bases, J lost 4 bases, and 16 bases lay in between. The CDR3 covers 14 residues. CDR3 residues: CALLRDNFNEKLFF. The CDR3 DNA is TGTGCCTTACTTCGGGACAACTTTAATGAAAAACTGTTTTTT. Looking up the rest from reference TRBV30 and TRBJ1-4 gives the full variable domain: SQTIHQWPATLVQPVGSPLSLECTVEGTSNPNLYWYRQAAGRGLQLLFYSVGIGQISSEVPQNLSASRPQDRQFILSSKKLLLSDSGFYLCALLRDNFNEKLFFGSGTQLSVL.

This clone was observed a few times. The chain has TRBV5-1 and TRBJ2-5; 8 nucleotides agree with TRBD1. J lost 5 bases, V lost 0 bases, and 6 bases had no gene match. CDR3 length equals 15 residues. In germline, CDR1 is SGHRS, CDR2 YFSETQ. This CDR3 is CASSLAPQGDETQYF. The CDR3 DNA is TGCGCCAGCAGCTTGGCCCCACAGGGGGACGAGACCCAGTACTTC.

The V and J genes are TRBV28 and TRBJ2-3; 11 nucleotides agree with TRBD2. This CDR3 region has 15 residues. From germline, CDR1 is MDHEN and CDR2 SYDVKM. V lost 6 bases to trimming and J lost 7 bases; unmatched junction nucleotides: 9. CDR3 residues: CASSDRTSGQHTQYF. CDR3 nucleotides: TGTGCCAGCAGCGATCGGACTAGCGGGCAACATACGCAGTATTTT.

In DNA, the CDR3 is TGTGCCAGCAGCAGTGACAGGGGGCAGAGTGGCTACACCTTC. The encoded protein is CASSSDRGQSGYTF. The chain carries TRBV7-3 and TRBJ1-2, with 10 positions matching TRBD1. V was clipped by 5 bases and J by 7 bases; unmatched bases: 7. The CDR3 spans 14 residues. Per the germline V gene, CDR1 is SGHTA and CDR2 is FQGTGA. Variable domain in full (rest from reference TRBV7-3 and TRBJ1-2): GAGVSQTPSNKVTEKGKYVELRCDPISGHTALYWYRQSLGQGPEFLIYFQGTGAADDSGLPNDRFFAVRPEGSVSTLKIQRTERGDSAVYLCASSSDRGQSGYTFGSGTRLTVV.

This chain's CDR3 is CAWGEGLAGEQFF. Written as DNA, the CDR3 is TGTGCCTGGGGGGAGGGACTAGCGGGTGAGCAGTTCTTC. V and J are TRBV30 and TRBJ2-1, with 12 nucleotides matching TRBD2. Germline V gene data show CDR1 as GTSNPN and CDR2 as SVGIG (reference sequence). The J segment lost 9 bases and the V segment lost 5 bases, leaving 5 bases of the junction unmatched. The CDR3 has 13 residues. The entire variable domain, with the rest obtained from reference TRBV30 and TRBJ2-1, is as follows: SQTIHQWPATLVQPVGSPLSLECTVEGTSNPNLYWYRQAAGRGLQLLFYSVGIGQISSEVPQNLSASRPQDRQFILSSKKLLLSDSGFYLCAWGEGLAGEQFFGPGTRLTVL.

The gene calls are TRBV6-1 and TRBJ1-2; D possibly corresponds to TRBD1 (5 bases). CDR1 and CDR2 from the germline V gene are MNHNS and SASEGT. The CDR3 is 15 amino acids. V lost 6 bases, J lost 7 bases, and 21 bases lay in between. Written as DNA, the CDR3 is TGTGCCAGCAGGGTTGACGACGGACACGGCCGTGGCTACACCTTC. Protein sequence: CASRVDDGHGRGYTF.

There are a few counts of this clone. The chain recombines TRBV7-9 with TRBJ2-5, with 10 bases identical to TRBD2. V shed 5 bases, J shed 2 bases, and the junction held 11 bases outside the gene matches. Looked up from germline, CDR1 is SEHNR and CDR2 is FQNEAQ (reference sequence). The length of the CDR3 is 17 residues. DNA of the CDR3: TGTGCCAGCAGCCCTCGGACTAGCGGTTTGACACAAGAGACCCAGTACTTC. It encodes CASSPRTSGLTQETQYF.

The chain has TRBV5-6 and TRBJ2-7; the D gene is possibly TRBD1 (5 bases). The germline CDR1 and CDR2 sequences are SGHDT and YYEEEE. With 1 base removed from V and 3 bases from J, the gap between germline ends came to 11 bases. There are 14 residues in the CDR3. Written as DNA, the CDR3 is TGTGCCAGCAGCTTGCGACAGCTAGTCTACGAGCAGTACTTC. Protein: CASSLRQLVYEQYF.

The chain uses TRBV6-1 and TRBJ2-1; 10 bases fit TRBD2. V lost 7 bases to trimming and J lost 4 bases; unmatched junction nucleotides: 7. The germline V gene encodes CDR1 MNHNS and CDR2 SASEGT. This CDR3 comprises 15 residues. CDR3 bases: TGTGCCAGCACTATAGGACTAGCGGTATACAATGAGCAGTTCTTC. Encoded protein: CASTIGLAVYNEQFF.

CDR3 region: CASRPATGETEAFF. DNA for the CDR3: TGTGCCAGCAGACCAGCGACGGGGGAAACTGAAGCTTTCTTT. The chain recombines TRBV6-5 with TRBJ1-1, with D possibly TRBD1 on 5 matching bases. This CDR3 has 14 amino acids. Trimming took 6 bases from V and 5 from J, leaving 16 bases between them. The germline V gene encodes CDR1 MNHEY and CDR2 SVGAGI.

V is TRBV6-5 and J is TRBJ2-7; weak D call: TRBD1 (6 bases). The V gene's germline CDR1 is MNHEY and CDR2 SVGAGI. CDR3 length: 15 amino acids. V was clipped by 2 bases and J by 1 base, with 12 bases between them. The CDR3 DNA follows: TGTGCCAGCAGTTACGGAATGACAGGTTCCTACGAGCAGTACTTC. This translates into CASSYGMTGSYEQYF.

The chain carries TRBV4-2 and TRBJ2-5, with 10 bases that match TRBD2. The CDR3 is made up of 17 amino acids. Germline values: CDR1 LGHNA, CDR2 YNFKEQ. The V gene end was trimmed by 1 base and the J gene end by 4 bases; junction bases not matched to a gene: 9. CDR3 in DNA: TGTGCCAGCAGCCAAGTTACTAGCGGGACTGGGGTAGAGACCCAGTACTTC. It is translated as CASSQVTSGTGVETQYF.

This clone was counted between two and nine times. Additional DNA sequences in this sample encode the identical CDR3. This chain joins TRBV2 and TRBJ1-1, with unresolved D. Germline assignment: CDR1 SNHLY and CDR2 FYNNEI. The CDR3 covers 13 residues. With 7 bases removed from V and 0 bases from J, the gap between germline ends came to 9 bases. The CDR3 nucleotides read TGTGCCAGCACAAGCTCAATGAACACTGAAGCTTTCTTT. This encodes CASTSSMNTEAFF. Looking up the rest from reference TRBV2 and TRBJ1-1 gives the full variable domain: EPEVTQTPSHQVTQMGQEVILRCVPISNHLYFYWYRQILGQKVEFLVSFYNNEISEKSEIFDDQFSVERPDGSNFTLKIRSTKLEDSAMYFCASTSSMNTEAFFGQGTRLTVV.

This clone was detected a few times. The J gene is TRBJ2-7, the V gene TRBV27; 11 bases map to TRBD2. Trimming took 5 bases from V and 5 from J; bases not matched to a gene: 8. This CDR3 spans 15 amino acids. CDR1 is MNHEY and CDR2 is SMNVEV in the germline V gene (reference sequence). The CDR3 DNA is TGTGCCAGCAGTCTCTCCACTAGCGGGAGAGACGAGCAGTACTTC. The encoded protein is CASSLSTSGRDEQYF.

The sample holds a few counts of this clone. The chain links TRBV7-9 to TRBJ1-1; D possibly corresponds to TRBD1 (6 bases). Germline V CDR1 and CDR2: SEHNR, FQNEAQ (reference sequence). The CDR3 spans 11 residues. V lost 5 bases to trimming and J lost 8 bases, with 9 bases between them. The chain's CDR3 is CASSPGTEAFF. CDR3 sequence (DNA): TGTGCCAGCAGCCCCGGGACAGAAGCTTTCTTT.

This clone has just a few counts. The chain is built from TRBV18 and TRBJ1-5, with TRBD1 matching over 7 bases. The CDR3 consists of 14 residues. J gave up 5 bases and V 4 bases, and 5 bases lay outside the gene matches. CDR1 is KGHSH, CDR2 LQKENI, per germline. The CDR3 DNA reads TGTGCCAGCTCACAGGGGGCCGGGGATCAGCCCCAGCATTTT. Translated: CASSQGAGDQPQHF.

This clone was counted between two and nine times. The CDR3 sequence: CASRRGRVLRNTEAFF. CDR3 nucleotide sequence: TGTGCCAGCAGGCGCGGCAGGGTCTTGAGGAACACTGAAGCTTTCTTT. V is TRBV28 and J is TRBJ1-1; D might be TRBD1 (5 bases). The V gene's germline CDR1 is MDHEN and CDR2 SYDVKM. V was cut by 6 bases and J by 1 base, with 18 bases left in between. The CDR3 runs to 16 residues.

This clone was observed a handful of times. The J gene is TRBJ1-5, the V gene TRBV5-5; no firm D call. The V gene's germline CDR1 is SGHKS and CDR2 YYEKEE (reference sequence). V lost 0 bases and J lost 1, with 8 bases in between. This CDR3 contains 15 residues. The CDR3 coding sequence is TGTGCCAGCAGCTTGGATGGTCAGAGCAATCAGCCCCAGCATTTT. It encodes CASSLDGQSNQPQHF.